The next 4 T cell receptor beta chains were all read from a single sample in a study of control samples from healthy donors and cancer patients. Assay: immunoSEQ multiplex PCR; the TCRdb copy retains only in-frame clones and omits some. This table holds 180,000 or so clones, 91% found once. Sequencing was carried out using blood. The receptors derive from a young woman in good health.

The rearrangement links TRBV19 to TRBJ1-2; the D is unclear. Trimming removed 0 bases from V and 2 bases from J, with 13 bases in between. Germline lookup yields CDR1 LNHDA and CDR2 SQIVND (reference sequence). This CDR3 is 16 amino acids long. The DNA of the CDR3 is TGTGCCAGTAGTATAGATGGGAACATCCGGAACTATGGCTACACCTTC. This encodes CASSIDGNIRNYGYTF. Full variable domain (missing parts from reference TRBV19 and TRBJ1-2): DGGITQSPKYLFRKEGQNVTLSCEQNLNHDAMYWYRQDPGQGLRLIYYSQIVNDFQKGDIAEGYSVSREKKESFPLTVTSAQKNPTAFYLCASSIDGNIRNYGYTFGSGTRLTVV.

Here the CDR3 reads CASSPSTVSGVGGMFF. CDR3 sequence (DNA): TGTGCCAGCAGCCCCTCGACAGTGTCAGGGGTCGGGGGGATGTTTTTT. The V call is TRBV4-2, the J call TRBJ2-2, with D perhaps matching TRBD2 (7 bases). V gave up 4 bases and J gave up 15 bases, with 27 bases separating them. This CDR3 has 16 residues. The V gene's germline CDR1 is LGHNA and CDR2 YNFKEQ.

V gene TRBV10-3 combines with J gene TRBJ1-6; D may be TRBD1 (5 bases). The germline V and J ends were trimmed by 2 bases and 4 bases, with 9 bases remaining between them. The V gene's germline CDR1 is ENHRY and CDR2 SYGVKD. The CDR3 extends over 15 amino acids. CDR3 region: CAISEGTGYNSPLHF. In DNA form, the CDR3 reads TGTGCCATCAGTGAGGGGACCGGTTATAATTCACCCCTCCACTTT.

To note about this clone: Other DNA variants within this sample encode the same CDR3. CDR3 residues: CASSRQGWDTEAFF. The CDR3 DNA sequence: TGTGCCAGCTCAAGACAGGGGTGGGACACTGAAGCTTTCTTT. V and J are TRBV18 and TRBJ1-1; 8 bases align to TRBD1. The CDR3 loop spans 14 amino acids. Germline V gene lookup returns CDR1 KGHSH and CDR2 LQKENI. The V gene end was trimmed by 5 bases and the J gene end by 3 bases; junction bases not matched to a gene: 5.